This passage covers 31 T cell receptor beta chains from one sample sequenced in a study of T cell changes during pregnancy in multiple sclerosis. Sequencing used immunoSEQ multiplex PCR; TCRdb keeps in-frame clones, though not all of them. The sample has roughly 100,000 clones; more than 90% are singletons. Sequencing used peripheral blood, obtained in the second trimester of pregnancy. The receptors here all came from a female donor with multiple sclerosis, enrolled in a pregnancy study.

This clone was seen just once. CDR3 nucleotide sequence: TGTGCCAGCAGCTTCCGGGCAGGGGCGACAGATACGCAGTATTTT. Translation: CASSFRAGATDTQYF. This chain uses TRBV11-2 with TRBJ2-3, with D maybe TRBD1 (6 bases). This CDR3 spans 15 amino acids. Germline lookup yields CDR1 SGHAT and CDR2 FQNNGV. V was cut by 3 bases and J by 3 bases, with 13 bases left in between.

This chain connects TRBV7-6 to TRBJ2-7; possible D gene TRBD1, 5 bases. The CDR3 runs 14 residues. Germline-derived CDR1 and CDR2 are SGHVS and FNYEAQ. V shed 1 base and J shed 7 bases, with 14 bases lying between them. The CDR3 nucleotides are TGTGCCAGCAGCTTAGAGGGGTCAGGGCGAGAGCAGTACTTC. Translating gives CASSLEGSGREQYF.

The chain joins TRBV2 to TRBJ2-1, with 7 bases that match TRBD2. Germline CDR1 and CDR2: SNHLY and FYNNEI. CDR3 length: 17 amino acids. Losses at the gene ends were 7 bases for V and 6 bases for J; bases not matched to a gene: 18. CDR3 region: CASMGFRGSGSGNEQFF. DNA for the CDR3: TGTGCCAGCATGGGGTTTCGCGGGAGTGGTTCGGGCAATGAGCAGTTCTTC. The full variable domain, rest sourced from reference TRBV2 and TRBJ2-1, is EPEVTQTPSHQVTQMGQEVILRCVPISNHLYFYWYRQILGQKVEFLVSFYNNEISEKSEIFDDQFSVERPDGSNFTLKIRSTKLEDSAMYFCASMGFRGSGSGNEQFFGPGTRLTVL.

V usage is TRBV11-2 and J usage is TRBJ2-2; 7 bases map to TRBD2. CDR1 is SGHAT and CDR2 is FQNNGV in the germline V gene. The CDR3 contains 15 residues. The ends lost 1 base at V and 6 bases at J; junction bases unmatched: 5. CDR3 coding DNA: TGTGCCAGCAGCTTAGCGGGAGGATTTGCCGGGGAGCTGTTTTTT. It is translated as CASSLAGGFAGELFF.

The chain has TRBV7-6 and TRBJ2-1, with 7 bases aligning to TRBD1. V lost 5 bases, J lost 8 bases, and 12 bases stayed unmatched. Germline V gene data show CDR1 as SGHVS and CDR2 as FNYEAQ. CDR3 length: 15 residues. The CDR3 DNA is TGTGCCAGCAGCGAATACCGGGCTACAGGGGATGAGCAGTTCTTC. Translation gives CASSEYRATGDEQFF.

V is TRBV7-9 and J is TRBJ2-7; the match to TRBD2 covers 11 bases. CDR1 and CDR2 (germline): SEHNR, FQNEAQ (reference sequence). Unmatched junction bases numbered 16, after V lost 4 bases and J lost 2 bases. The length of the CDR3 is 19 residues. Here the CDR3 reads CASSSSGTSGLKDPYEQYF. CDR3 sequence (DNA): TGTGCCAGCAGCTCATCCGGGACTAGCGGACTTAAAGACCCCTACGAGCAGTACTTC.

The rearrangement uses TRBV19 and TRBJ2-7, with D perhaps TRBD1 (6 bases). The V gene lost 4 bases and the J gene lost 7 bases, with 20 bases spanning the gap. The CDR3 extends over 15 amino acids. Germline V lookup: CDR1 LNHDA, CDR2 SQIVND (reference sequence). CDR3 sequence: CASSNQGTIGGEQYF. Here the CDR3 DNA reads TGTGCCAGTAGTAACCAAGGGACAATTGGGGGTGAGCAGTACTTC.

The gene calls are TRBV27 and TRBJ1-1; 8 bases match TRBD1. The V segment lost 5 bases and the J segment 11 bases; nucleotides outside the gene matches: 16. This CDR3 is 15 amino acids long. Germline V gene sequence: CDR1 MNHEY, CDR2 SMNVEV (reference sequence). The DNA for the CDR3 is TGTGCCAGCAGTGCGACAGGGGTGGGCCTACGTGGGGCTTTCTTT. It codes for CASSATGVGLRGAFF.

The chain employs TRBV5-4 and TRBJ2-7; D is possibly TRBD2 (6 bases). With 4 bases removed from V and 5 bases from J, the gap between germline ends came to 16 bases. This CDR3 region has 14 residues. CDR1 SGHNT and CDR2 YYREEE come from the germline V gene (reference sequence). The CDR3 region is CASSLAGRSNEQYF. CDR3 nucleotide sequence: TGTGCCAGCAGCCTGGCTGGGAGGTCCAACGAGCAGTACTTC.

V and J are TRBV5-5 and TRBJ2-5, with 8 bases lining up with TRBD2. Unmatched junction bases numbered 8, after V lost 4 bases and J lost 0 bases. CDR3 length: 16 amino acids. Per the germline V gene, CDR1 is SGHKS and CDR2 is YYEKEE (reference sequence). The CDR3 protein is CASSPSSGPYQETQYF. The CDR3 DNA follows: TGTGCCAGCAGCCCGTCTAGCGGGCCTTACCAAGAGACCCAGTACTTC.

This rearrangement joins TRBV19 to TRBJ1-4; TRBD1 agrees at 7 bases. CDR3 length: 16 amino acids. Per the germline V gene, CDR1 is LNHDA and CDR2 is SQIVND (reference sequence). The trim removed 7 bases at V and 4 bases at J, leaving 12 bases unmatched. CDR3: CASTLLPGQLNEKLFF. CDR3 DNA: TGTGCCAGTACCCTATTACCGGGACAGCTTAATGAAAAACTGTTTTTT.

This chain connects TRBV4-3 to TRBJ2-2; weak D call: TRBD1 (5 bases). Per the germline V gene, CDR1 is LGHNA and CDR2 is YSLEER. With 4 bases removed from V and 6 bases from J, the gap between germline ends came to 6 bases. CDR3 length: 12 residues. CDR3 in DNA: TGCGCCAGCAGCCGGGGCCCCGGGGAGCTGTTTTTT. Amino acids: CASSRGPGELFF.

This chain connects TRBV6-1 to TRBJ2-7, with 10 bases aligning to TRBD1. With V trimmed by 8 bases and J by 4 bases, 11 bases remained unmatched. The CDR3 covers 15 residues. Germline CDR1 is MNHNS and CDR2 is SASEGT. DNA for the CDR3: TGTGCCAGCGACCAGATGACAGGGGGCGGTTACGAGCAGTACTTC. It translates to CASDQMTGGGYEQYF.

The chain has TRBV6-5 and TRBJ2-1; 8 nucleotides match TRBD2. This CDR3 region has 15 residues. The V gene end was trimmed by 0 bases and the J gene end by 8 bases; junction bases not matched to a gene: 6. From germline, CDR1 is MNHEY and CDR2 SVGAGI. The CDR3 reads CASSYSGLAGDEQFF. CDR3 DNA sequence: TGTGCCAGCAGTTACTCGGGTCTAGCGGGCGATGAGCAGTTCTTC.

The V and J genes are TRBV7-9 and TRBJ2-5; 11 bases align to TRBD1. J gave up 6 bases and V 5 bases, and 11 bases lay outside the gene matches. The CDR3 contains 16 residues. Germline lookup yields CDR1 SEHNR and CDR2 FQNEAQ (reference sequence). For the CDR3, the DNA is TGTGCCAGCAGCCACATCGGGACAGGGGGAATGAAGACCCAGTACTTC. Translating gives CASSHIGTGGMKTQYF.

V and J are TRBV27 and TRBJ2-1; 13 positions agree with TRBD2. V was clipped by 6 bases and J by 0 bases; unmatched bases: 8. CDR1 is MNHEY, CDR2 SMNVEV, per germline (reference sequence). The CDR3 contains 18 residues. The CDR3 bases are TGTGCCAGCAGAGAAGGGACTAGCGGGATGGTCTCCTACAATGAGCAGTTCTTC. This encodes CASREGTSGMVSYNEQFF.

The chain couples TRBV19 to TRBJ2-7; the match to TRBD1 covers 8 bases. The ends lost 6 bases at V and 4 bases at J; junction bases unmatched: 8. The germline V gene encodes CDR1 LNHDA and CDR2 SQIVND (reference sequence). The CDR3 length is 14 residues. The CDR3 sequence is CASSATGGVYEQYF. As DNA, the CDR3 is TGTGCCAGTAGCGCAACAGGGGGTGTTTACGAGCAGTACTTC.

Ten or more counts support this clone. The V and J genes are TRBV9 and TRBJ2-2; the D is unclear. The V end was cut by 4 bases, the J end by 4 bases, with 8 bases between. There are 13 residues in the CDR3. The germline V gene has CDR1 SGDLS and CDR2 YYNGEE. This CDR3 reads CASSMTGTGELFF. The CDR3, as DNA: TGTGCCAGCAGCATGACGGGCACCGGGGAGCTGTTTTTT.

The chain joins TRBV19 to TRBJ1-5; no definite D call. The V end lost 4 bases, the J end lost 9 bases, and 16 bases lay between the germline ends. Germline values: CDR1 LNHDA, CDR2 SQIVND (reference sequence). This CDR3 contains 14 residues. This chain's CDR3 is CASSTGSKDVPQHF. The CDR3 DNA follows: TGTGCCAGTAGTACCGGGTCAAAAGATGTGCCCCAGCATTTT.

This clone occurred many times. This chain joins TRBV4-1 and TRBJ2-6; no firm D call. The V gene's germline CDR1 is MGHRA and CDR2 YSYEKL. V gave up 0 bases and J gave up 2 bases, with 8 bases separating them. The CDR3 length is 16 residues. The CDR3 DNA follows: TGCGCCAGCAGCCAAGACGAGCTCACTGGGGCCAACGTCCTGACTTTC. Its protein product is CASSQDELTGANVLTF.

The chain uses TRBV2 and TRBJ2-1; 7 nucleotides line up with TRBD1. J was trimmed by 3 bases and V by 6 bases; bases with no gene match: 2. Germline CDR1 SNHLY, CDR2 FYNNEI. This CDR3 is 13 amino acids long. This CDR3 is CASRRDSYNEQFF. The CDR3 DNA reads TGTGCCAGCAGGAGGGACAGCTACAATGAGCAGTTCTTC.

The chain combines TRBV19 with TRBJ1-5; D remains ambiguous. V was cut by 5 bases and J by 16 bases, with 12 bases left in between. The CDR3 has 10 residues. Germline V gene lookup returns CDR1 LNHDA and CDR2 SQIVND (reference sequence). This CDR3 reads CASSPDTGHF. CDR3 nucleotide sequence: TGTGCCAGTAGTCCCGACACCGGTCATTTT.

The chain employs TRBV30 and TRBJ2-5; a weak D match, TRBD1 (5 bases). The ends were cut back, 0 bases at V and 1 base at J, with 12 bases in the middle. This CDR3 has 15 amino acids. Germline CDR1 and CDR2: GTSNPN and SVGIG (reference sequence). CDR3 sequence (DNA): TGTGCCTGGAGTGTTGGGGCAGGCACCCAAGAGACCCAGTACTTC. Residues: CAWSVGAGTQETQYF.

The genes are TRBV5-1 and TRBJ2-2; TRBD2 agrees at 13 bases. The CDR3 extends over 19 amino acids. Germline V lookup: CDR1 SGHRS, CDR2 YFSETQ. The trim removed 4 bases at V and 0 bases at J, leaving 9 bases unmatched. CDR3 DNA sequence: TGCGCCAGCAGCCCCTGGACTAGCGGGAGAGGGTCGAACACCGGGGAGCTGTTTTTT. This encodes CASSPWTSGRGSNTGELFF.

This chain connects TRBV6-5 to TRBJ2-7; D perhaps matches TRBD1 (5 bases). Germline V gene data show CDR1 as MNHEY and CDR2 as SVGAGI. The CDR3 consists of 14 residues. Between the trimmed V and J ends, which lost 1 base and 4 bases, there was a span of 11 bases. CDR3: CASSYYGHTYEQYF. CDR3 DNA: TGTGCCAGCAGTTACTACGGACATACATACGAGCAGTACTTC.

V gene TRBV5-4 combines with J gene TRBJ2-3, with D possibly matching TRBD2 (6 bases). CDR1 and CDR2 from the germline V gene are SGHNT and YYREEE (reference sequence). V lost 2 bases, J lost 1 base, and 8 bases lay in between. The CDR3 spans 14 residues. The CDR3 DNA reads as TGTGCCAGCAGCTTAAGGGAGGGCACAGATACGCAGTATTTT. This gives the protein CASSLREGTDTQYF.

This clone was recorded once. The chain is built from TRBV27 and TRBJ2-3; TRBD2 is a possible D gene (6 bases). V was trimmed by 8 bases and J by 0 bases, leaving 12 bases between them. Germline CDR1 and CDR2: MNHEY and SMNVEV (reference sequence). This CDR3 region has 14 residues. CDR3 residues: CASHSSGSTDTQYF. CDR3 sequence (DNA): TGTGCCAGCCACTCCAGCGGGAGCACAGATACGCAGTATTTT.

The rearrangement joins TRBV18 to TRBJ2-3, with TRBD2 identical over 9 bases. The CDR3 has 14 residues. Trimming took 5 bases from V and 4 from J; bases not matched to a gene: 4. Germline lookup yields CDR1 KGHSH and CDR2 LQKENI. The CDR3 protein is CASSSGRPSDTQYF. DNA for the CDR3: TGTGCCAGCTCAAGCGGGAGGCCCTCAGATACGCAGTATTTT. The whole variable domain, filled in from reference TRBV18 and TRBJ2-3, reads NAGVMQNPRHLVRRRGQEARLRCSPMKGHSHVYWYRQLPEEGLKFMVYLQKENIIDESGMPKERFSAEFPKEGPSILRIQQVVRGDSAAYFCASSSGRPSDTQYFGPGTRLTVL.

The chain recombines TRBV25-1 with TRBJ1-4, with D uncertain. From germline, CDR1 is MGHDK and CDR2 SYGVNS. V gave up 3 bases and J gave up 7 bases, with 15 bases separating them. This CDR3 has 15 residues. The DNA of the CDR3 is TGTGCCAGCAGTGACGAGGGAGAGTTAGCTGAAAAACTGTTTTTT. Protein sequence: CASSDEGELAEKLFF.

This sequence joins TRBV30 and TRBJ1-2; 9 nucleotides align to TRBD1. Per germline, CDR1 GTSNPN and CDR2 SVGIG (reference sequence). V dropped 4 bases and J dropped 7; count of bases not matched to a gene: 13. This CDR3 spans 15 amino acids. In DNA, the CDR3 is TGTGCCTGGACGGTCCGGGGACAGGGAACTGCTGGCTACACCTTC. This encodes CAWTVRGQGTAGYTF.

The chain employs TRBV25-1 and TRBJ2-3; TRBD2 matches 12 bases. The CDR3 loop spans 18 amino acids. Germline V gene data show CDR1 as MGHDK and CDR2 as SYGVNS. Losses at the gene ends were 6 bases for V and 7 bases for J; bases not matched to a gene: 17. The CDR3, as DNA: TGTGCCAGCAGCCACCCCTTCTCTAGCGGGGGGGCTTCAAATACGCAGTATTTT. Protein sequence: CASSHPFSSGGASNTQYF. The variable domain in full, completed from reference TRBV25-1 and TRBJ2-3, reads EADIYQTPRYLVIGTGKKITLECSQTMGHDKMYWYQQDPGMELHLIHYSYGVNSTEKGDLSSESTVSRIRTEHFPLTLESARPSHTSQYLCASSHPFSSGGASNTQYFGPGTRLTVL.